Following are 14 T cell receptor beta chains from one sample sequenced in a study of blood T cells in healthy people across ages. It was with a sample-barcoded 5' primer and a J-beta primer mix that a second PCR of roughly 7 to 12 cycles was run. Each CDR3 protein is one row after TCRdb ran MiXCR on the 5' RACE reads. The sample holds about 640,000 distinct CDR3 sequences, about 30% seen once. The sequenced sample was blood. The receptors shown here come from an elderly woman in good health.

This clonotype was recorded only once. This chain links TRBV7-2 with TRBJ2-5; the D is unclear. The length of the CDR3 is 14 residues. The V end was cut by 2 bases, the J end by 1 base, with 8 bases between. Germline CDR1 and CDR2: SGHTA and FQGNSA. CDR3 DNA sequence: TGTGCCAGCAGCTTACTACCGTCCCAAGAGACCCAGTACTTC. It translates to CASSLLPSQETQYF.

In its sample, this clonotype was seen many times. V and J are TRBV7-3 and TRBJ1-2; 9 bases agree with TRBD1. The germline V gene has CDR1 SGHTA and CDR2 FQGTGA. The CDR3 consists of 13 residues. Losses at the gene ends were 5 bases for V and 8 bases for J; bases not matched to a gene: 6. CDR3 loop: CASSLTGGDGYTF. The CDR3, as DNA: TGTGCCAGCAGCCTTACAGGGGGCGACGGCTACACCTTC.

For this clonotype: A much larger clone is a single base away; this may be a read error. No DNA is shown, since the ends of the CDR3 on it are uncertain; the CDR3 is the one TCRdb lists. The chain carries TRBV27 and TRBJ2-1. Germline assignment: CDR1 MNHEY and CDR2 SMNVEV (reference sequence). The CDR3 length equals 14 residues, ends included. The CDR3 sequence is CASSSSVTEYEQFF.

For this clonotype: One base away lies a much larger clone, so this may be a sequencing read error. The genes are TRBV20-1 and TRBJ2-5; TRBD2 agrees at 7 bases. Looked up from germline, CDR1 is DFQATT and CDR2 is SNEGSKA (reference sequence). CDR3 length: 12 residues. The CDR3 coding sequence is TGCAGGGCTAGCGGAGTAGTCGAGACCCAGTACTTC. It is translated as CRASGVVETQYF.

This clonotype was seen repeatedly, ten times or more. The chain combines TRBV4-3 with TRBJ2-1, with 9 nucleotides matching TRBD1. The V and J ends lost 0 bases and 6 bases, in that order; junction bases with no gene match: 6. Germline loops: CDR1 LGHNA, CDR2 YSLEER. The CDR3 runs to 16 residues. CDR3 residues: CASSQEWGQGLNEQFF. The CDR3 bases are TGCGCCAGCAGCCAAGAGTGGGGACAGGGTCTCAATGAGCAGTTCTTC.

This clonotype was picked up many times. The chain combines TRBV4-3 with TRBJ1-4; a weak D match, TRBD1 (5 bases). The CDR3 extends over 16 amino acids. Germline V CDR1 and CDR2: LGHNA, YSLEER. V gave up 0 bases and J gave up 5 bases, with 13 bases separating them. The CDR3 DNA is TGCGCCAGCAGCCAAGACGTCGCAGGGCTAAATGAAAAACTGTTTTTT. This translates into CASSQDVAGLNEKLFF.

Details on this clonotype: A much larger clone lies a single base off, so this may be a read error. The chain combines TRBV6-1 with TRBJ2-5, with D perhaps matching TRBD1 (6 bases). Trimming removed 6 bases from V and 11 bases from J, with 16 bases in between. CDR1 and CDR2 (germline): MNHNS, SASEGT. The CDR3 contains 12 residues. For the CDR3, the DNA is TGTGCCAGCAGATCGACAGGTGGTGAGCAGTACTTC. Its translation: CASRSTGGEQYF.

This rearrangement joins TRBV4-1 to TRBJ2-6; 7 bases match TRBD1. The CDR3 length is 16 residues. Trimming took 4 bases from V and 1 from J; bases not matched to a gene: 4. Looked up from germline, CDR1 is MGHRA and CDR2 is YSYEKL. CDR3 sequence (DNA): TGCGCCAGCAGCCGGATACAGGGGTCTGGGGCCAACGTCCTGACTTTC. It yields the protein CASSRIQGSGANVLTF.

This clonotype came up many times. The chain combines TRBV6-5 with TRBJ1-6; D not resolved. The CDR3 consists of 14 residues. Between the trimmed V and J ends, which lost 6 bases and 9 bases, there was a span of 15 bases. Germline V gives CDR1 MNHEY, CDR2 SVGAGI. The CDR3 reads CASRHPGNLSPLHF. DNA for the CDR3: TGTGCCAGCAGACACCCGGGGAACCTTTCACCCCTCCACTTT.

With regard to this clonotype: This may come from a read error, since a much larger clone is one base off. The rearrangement links TRBV20-1 to TRBJ1-1; D is undetermined. This CDR3 region has 16 residues. V lost 6 bases and J lost 0, with 20 bases in between. Germline CDR1 and CDR2: DFQATT and SNEGSKA (reference sequence). CDR3 amino acids: CSAPQPRGRVNTEAFF. As DNA, the CDR3 is TGCAGTGCCCCACAACCCAGAGGACGGGTGAACACTGAAGCTTTCTTT.

This clonotype showed up many times. The chain couples TRBV4-2 to TRBJ2-5; D call uncertain. Germline V gene data show CDR1 as LGHNA and CDR2 as YNFKEQ. The germline V and J ends were trimmed by 1 base and 11 bases, with 11 bases remaining between them. CDR3 size: 12 residues. The CDR3 DNA reads TGTGCCAGCAGCCAAGCCAGCCTTGAGCAGTACTTC. This sequence encodes CASSQASLEQYF.

The chain uses TRBV12-3 or TRBV12-4 and TRBJ1-2; D possibly corresponds to TRBD1 (5 bases). V was pared by 4 bases and J by 4 bases, with 16 bases between. The CDR3 consists of 15 residues. DNA of the CDR3: TGTGCCAGCAGTTCCTTGGGCAGGGTGGTCTATGGCTACACCTTC. This encodes CASSSLGRVVYGYTF.

This clonotype showed up just a few times. The chain uses TRBV9 and TRBJ2-3, with 8 bases aligning to TRBD2. The CDR3 extends over 20 amino acids. The J segment lost 1 base and the V segment lost 4 bases, leaving 20 bases of the junction unmatched. Germline V gene lookup returns CDR1 SGDLS and CDR2 YYNGEE. Written as DNA, the CDR3 is TGTGCCAGCAGCCGCCGAATAGGTACAGCGGGGGCCCCGGGCACAGATACGCAGTATTTT. The encoded protein is CASSRRIGTAGAPGTDTQYF.

This clonotype was found many times. A much more abundant neighbour one base away suggests this may be a read error. The CDR3 bases are TGCAGTGCTCCTTTGACCAGCACAAATACGCAGTATTTT. It translates to CSAPLTSTNTQYF. V gene TRBV20-1 combines with J gene TRBJ2-3; D is undetermined. CDR1 and CDR2 (germline): DFQATT, SNEGSKA (reference sequence). This CDR3 has 13 residues.